This record looks at one T cell receptor beta chain sequence and its context. This clone was picked up one time. No antigen is known for it. Within one base of it there is no much larger clone, and no base qualities were kept. The sample is drawn from a study of cytomegalovirus exposure and HLA in healthy donors (dated by TCRdb to 2017 to 2019). As for the study more broadly: An earlier analysis of roughly 610 of the donors reported 276 Gb of sequence data and some 110 million unique TCR beta sequences obtained from roughly 180 million T cells. Approximately 300 gigabases of sequencing data and tens of millions of unique TCR sequences were included in an early release covering roughly 700 HLA-typed donors. Among the roughly 400 genotyped donors, under 90% belonged to the genetic ancestry cluster associated with self-reported Caucasian donors. The study was designed to test whether signatures of past pathogen exposure could be identified by cataloging public T cell receptors. The study used immunosequencing to profile the T cell repertoires of 600 to 850 subjects and linked those repertoires to cytomegalovirus serostatus. Besides the first cohort of roughly 660 subjects, a separate validation cohort made up of over 100 different subjects was used. The study combined high-throughput TCR immunosequencing, statistical association of individual TCRs with disease status, and machine learning to predict cytomegalovirus infection status. To study patterns of TCR occurrence, a later analysis re-analyzed previously published TCR beta repertoires from 600 to 750 donors and added high-resolution HLA genotyping. Rather than drawing on any new phenotypic data, the later analysis identified candidate immune exposures from TCR beta sequences and the way those sequences occurred across donors. To decide whether each TCR beta V gene segment behaved as functional or pseudogenic, an earlier analysis of some 580 of the donors relied on high-throughput TCR beta sequencing. Alongside the repertoire data, information on donor age, sex, ethnicity and CMV serostatus was compiled. A later genetic analysis took genome-wide SNP genotypes for about 55% of the roughly 700 donors and used that subset as a discovery cohort. All discovery cohort repertoires had been generated on a single sequencing platform. HLA typing covered class I and class II loci at four-digit resolution. The number of typed donors differed by locus: roughly 620-640 for A, B, C, DRB1 and DQB1; approximately 540 for DQA1; some 610 for DPA1; and around 470 for DPB1. A handful of DR-DQ haplotypes were handled as single units for association and clustering because linkage in the cohort was strong. On average, approximately 250,000 unique TCR beta nucleotide sequences were sequenced per donor among 300 to 500 genotyped donors of the cohort, with roughly 18% of those sequences being non-productive. General findings and caveats noted by the study authors: Because HLA typing was unavailable for some donors at each locus, only the typed subset was used in association tests. A later genetic analysis associated a missense DCLRE1C variant with V-gene and J-gene trimming of TCR beta chains, and an independent cohort replicated the association. Across donors, most TCR sequences were observed very rarely, whereas some public TCRs were present in many individuals. Only TCR beta chains were sequenced in this cohort, and the absence of alpha or paired-chain data limited detectable features. The classifier was reported to diagnose cytomegalovirus status with high specificity and sensitivity in both the original and validation cohorts. Linkage disequilibrium might explain the correlated functional status among segregating V segments, but an unknown experimental factor could not be ruled out. According to a later analysis, TCR association rates differed among HLA loci, with DRB1 alleles showing the most associated TCRs and HLA-C alleles showing the fewest. CMV serostatus was the only immune exposure information available for the cohort. A later analysis found that most CMV-associated TCR beta chains appeared HLA-restricted, with HLA associations seemingly driven largely by CMV exposure. Presence/absence analyses assumed roughly uniform sequencing depth across donors, an assumption that may not hold. In an earlier analysis of 587 of the donors, most TCR beta V segments were observed in productive rearrangements about 90% or about 30% of the time, broadly matching IMGT annotations. The authors suggested that the approach could potentially be generalized to other disease states and immunological phenotypes. Because counts were too low, seventeen rarely observed V segments, including chromosome 9 orphons, were left out of the earlier analysis of 587 of the donors. Some IMGT-functional V segments, including TRBV6-2 and TRBV6-3, could not be told apart with the 87-base-pair reads, so those segments were excluded. Specific HLA alleles were associated with 18,000 or so TCR beta sequences at a false discovery rate of 0.05 in a later analysis. In vitro tests confirmed that a few of the cytomegalovirus-associated TCR beta chains recognize cytomegalovirus antigens. A further reported finding was that TCR beta sequences accurately predicted the HLA-A and HLA-B alleles for most subjects in the first cohort. The study listed 150 to 200 TCR beta chains as associated with cytomegalovirus. Several of the top co-occurrence clusters appeared to be linked to parvovirus B19, influenza, CMV and Epstein-Barr virus, according to a later analysis. Assigning TCR associations to individual alleles was difficult when HLA alleles, especially DR and DQ, strongly co-occurred. In a later analysis, HLA-associated TCR beta chains showed more clonal expansion and lower generation probabilities than non-associated chains that were equally common. According to a later genetic analysis, donors in an Asian-associated ancestry cluster had fewer N-insertions in productive TCRs than the approximately 700-donor mean. The sequencing pipeline was judged likely to have produced a cluster of highly shared sequence variants as a technical artifact.

Its CDR3 holds 18 amino acids, cysteine through phenylalanine. Of all the DNA, just the CDR3 is kept, 54 bases in frame from base 1. The V end gives up 0 bases and the J end 3 bases, leaving 12 bases in the junction not matched to a gene. CDR1 SGHAT and CDR2 FQNNGV are derived from the germline V gene. The library was obtained by the immunoSEQ multiplex PCR assay. For the multiplex PCR, a mixture combining 60 forward primers for TCR Vbeta segments and 13 reverse primers for TCR Jbeta segments was used. A multiplex PCR assay on genomic DNA amplified the CDR3 region of rearranged TCR beta genes. On the Illumina HiSeq System, the amplified TCR beta libraries were sequenced as 87-base-pair reads. The study's processing was this. A later analysis tallied tens of millions of unique TCR beta chains across the 650 to 750 repertoires, and some 10 million of those chains were shared by two or more donors. To remove PCR and sequencing errors, raw reads were error-corrected and collapsed into unique sequences using a nearest-neighbor algorithm that merged closely related sequences. To assign V, D and J gene segments, CDR3 sequences were aligned to IMGT reference sequences. For a sequence to be retained, a match of at least six nucleotides was required to both a V gene segment and a J gene segment. A rearrangement counted as productive if the CDR3 had no stop codons and remained in frame with V and J, and every other rearrangement counted as non-productive. Following IMGT convention, CDR3 was defined as the stretch from the second conserved V-encoded cysteine to the conserved J-encoded phenylalanine. In an earlier analysis of around 540 of the donors, sequences lacking an unambiguous match to a single V gene segment were excluded. In an earlier analysis of approximately 590 of the donors, V segments were called functional above 56.7% productive rearrangements and were called segregating when the between-donor standard deviation exceeded 5%. A statistical classification framework was developed to diagnose cytomegalovirus status using the catalog of TCR beta chain sequences. A later analysis assigned V and J genes by comparing TCR nucleotide sequences with IMGT/GENE-DB human TR gene sequences. In a later analysis, CDR3 sequences and most-parsimonious VDJ recombination scenarios were assigned using the TCRdist pipeline. A later analysis defined each TCR beta chain by its CDR3 amino acid sequence plus V-gene family, and excluded reads lacking a unique V-gene family. In a later analysis, 450 to 600 highly shared, low-generation-probability nucleotide sequences were removed to address suspected cross-contamination and a sequencing artifact. For each public chain, a later analysis derived a clonal expansion index from normalized ranks of inferred template counts within each repertoire. Generation probabilities in a later analysis came from a VDJ recombination model fitted to out-of-frame rearrangements, and those results were checked against IGoR. A later analysis scored TCR-TCR, TCR-HLA and TCR-CMV co-occurrence with hypergeometric tests, applying a repertoire-size bias correction to TCR pairs. To estimate false discovery rates, a later analysis permuted the HLA or CMV assignments 20 times. A later analysis grouped co-occurring TCRs with DBSCAN, adding TCRdist sequence similarity when clustering within HLA-allele-positive subsets. Co-occurrence clustering excluded repertoires with fewer than 30,000 or more than 120,000 public chains, plus five with anomalous nucleotide sharing. TCRdb mirrors the immuneACCESS table, restricted to in-frame sequences. Some clones are absent from its copies; in checked studies, under half trace to an unresolved V gene, and the reason for the others is unknown. The V and J calls and the clone size are those of that table, but D and trimming were determined from the DNA. The table for this sample lists about 150,000 clones; about four fifths of them were counted only once. 7.5% to 9% of the sample belongs to the ten largest clones.

The cohort comprised approximately 700 healthy bone marrow donors. At the time of sampling, every cohort member was nominally healthy, though immune exposures that went unrecorded were likely present. The donor tested CMV seropositive and was one of the 289 seropositive cohort members. A peripheral blood sample was collected from each donor, and TCR beta sequencing was performed on peripheral blood mononuclear cells. The Qiagen DNeasy Blood Extraction Kit was used to extract genomic DNA from the blood cell samples. The rearrangement joined TRBV11-2 to TRBJ1-1; the central 8 bases match TRBD1. The specimen sequenced was PBMCs. The sequence came from a man younger than 45 in good health and CMV-seropositive. The DNA sequence is TGTGCCAGCAGCTTAGATGGGTCCTGGACAGGGAGGGACACTGAAGCTTTCTTT. It translates to CASSLDGSWTGRDTEAFF.